The T cell receptor (beta chain) under discussion was sequenced for a study of shared clonotypes between healthy human individuals. Investigators spread the genomic DNA of each subset evenly over several immunoSEQ plates. PBMC DNA, left unsorted, was sequenced on ten immunoSEQ deep assay plates. As originally analysed: Junction-only sequences without quality scores came from ImmunoSEQ, so filtering differed. Only in-frame clones appear in the TCRdb table, and some are missing; sequencing was by immunoSEQ multiplex PCR. V and J calls and clone size are as listed in that table; D and trimming were resolved from the DNA. The data contain about 500,000 clones, roughly four fifths of them singletons. Trimming stripped 4 bases from V and 7 bases from J, with 16 bases between. The germline gives CDR1 MDHEN, CDR2 SYDVKM. The CDR3 sequence is 14 residues long.

The sequenced sample was PBMCs. This TCR was recovered from a woman in her thirties or forties in good health. Some clones in this sample may be carry-over from other donors' samples. V and J are TRBV28 and TRBJ1-2, with a weak D call TRBD1 (5 bases). The CDR3 DNA reads as TGTGCCAGCAGTTCGGCCCCGGGGCGGAGTGGCTACACCTTC. Translated, it gives CASSSAPGRSGYTF.